This T cell receptor beta chain was sequenced during a study of blood T cell repertoires in COVID-19. Study-wide background: Some COVID-19 samples were acute and others convalescent; all came from the United States, Italy and Spain.

The trim removed 3 bases at V and 6 bases at J, leaving 8 bases unmatched. The CDR3 consists of 14 residues. From germline, CDR1 is LGHNT and CDR2 FRNRAP. Methods used by the authors: Quantification of nucleated cells was approximated via reference gene primer amplification. TCRdb keeps only in-frame clones here, not all; method: immunoSEQ multiplex PCR. The V and J calls and clone size were taken over from that table, and D and trimming were inferred from the DNA. The sample has hundreds of thousands of clones, roughly 90% seen once. V is TRBV12-5 and J is TRBJ2-7; the match to TRBD1 covers 7 bases. The clonotype originates from a woman aged 25 to 39 with acute or convalescent COVID-19. Sequencing input: peripheral blood. CDR3 amino acids: CASGFGTVVAEQYF. The CDR3 DNA sequence: TGTGCTAGTGGTTTCGGGACAGTTGTAGCCGAGCAGTACTTC.